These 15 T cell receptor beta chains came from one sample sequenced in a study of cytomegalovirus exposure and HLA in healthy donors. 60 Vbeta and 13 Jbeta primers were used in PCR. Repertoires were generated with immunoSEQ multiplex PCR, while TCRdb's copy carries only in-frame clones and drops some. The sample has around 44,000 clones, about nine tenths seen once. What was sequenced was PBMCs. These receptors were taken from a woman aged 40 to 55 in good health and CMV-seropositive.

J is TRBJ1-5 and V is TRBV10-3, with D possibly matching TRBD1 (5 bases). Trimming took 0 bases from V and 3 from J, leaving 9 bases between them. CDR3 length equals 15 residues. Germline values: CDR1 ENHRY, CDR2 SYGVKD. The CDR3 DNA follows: TGTGCCATCAGTGAGTCGGGGCAGCCCAATCAGCCCCAGCATTTT. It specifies CAISESGQPNQPQHF.

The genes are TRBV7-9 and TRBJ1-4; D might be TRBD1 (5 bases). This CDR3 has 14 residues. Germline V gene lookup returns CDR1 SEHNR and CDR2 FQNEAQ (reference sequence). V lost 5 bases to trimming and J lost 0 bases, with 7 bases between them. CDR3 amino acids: CASSPGATNEKLFF. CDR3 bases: TGTGCCAGCAGCCCGGGGGCAACTAATGAAAAACTGTTTTTT.

The CDR3 region has the DNA TGTGCCACAAGAGACGGGGCGGGAGTAAGCACCGGGGAGCTGTTTTTT. Translated, it gives CATRDGAGVSTGELFF. The chain uses TRBV7-9 and TRBJ2-2; 7 bases fit TRBD2. Germline CDR1 is SEHNR and CDR2 is FQNEAQ (reference sequence). The CDR3 extends over 16 amino acids. The J segment lost 4 bases and the V segment lost 10 bases, leaving 15 bases of the junction unmatched.

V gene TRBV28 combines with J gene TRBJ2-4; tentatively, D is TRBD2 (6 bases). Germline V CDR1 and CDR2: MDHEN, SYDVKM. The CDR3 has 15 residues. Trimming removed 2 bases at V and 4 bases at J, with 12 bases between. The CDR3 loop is CASSLGSGGKNIQYF. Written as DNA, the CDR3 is TGTGCCAGCAGTTTAGGTAGCGGCGGAAAAAACATTCAGTACTTC. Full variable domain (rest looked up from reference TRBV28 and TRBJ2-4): DVKVTQSSRYLVKRTGEKVFLECVQDMDHENMFWYRQDPGLGLRLIYFSYDVKMKEKGDIPEGYSVSREKKERFSLILESASTNQTSMYLCASSLGSGGKNIQYFGAGTRLSVL.

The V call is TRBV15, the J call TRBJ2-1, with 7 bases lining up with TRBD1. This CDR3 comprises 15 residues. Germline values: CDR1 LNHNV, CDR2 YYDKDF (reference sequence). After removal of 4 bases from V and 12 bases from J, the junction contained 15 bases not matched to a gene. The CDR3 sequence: CATSNLGTVGFGQFF. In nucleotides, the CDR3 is TGTGCCACCAGCAACCTAGGGACAGTCGGTTTTGGGCAGTTCTTC.

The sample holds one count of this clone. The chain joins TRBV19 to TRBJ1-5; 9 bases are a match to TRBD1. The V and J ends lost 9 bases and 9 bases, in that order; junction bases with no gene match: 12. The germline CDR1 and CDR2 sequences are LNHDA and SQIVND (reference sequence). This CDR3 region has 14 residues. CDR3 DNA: TGTGCCAGCACTCCCGGGACAGGGTATTCGCCCCAGCATTTT. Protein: CASTPGTGYSPQHF.

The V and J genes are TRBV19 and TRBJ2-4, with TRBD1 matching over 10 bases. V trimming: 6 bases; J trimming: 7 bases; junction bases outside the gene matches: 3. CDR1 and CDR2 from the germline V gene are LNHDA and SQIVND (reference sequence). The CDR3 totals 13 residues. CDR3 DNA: TGTGCCAGTAGGGACAGGGGGGTGAACATTCAGTACTTC. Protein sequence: CASRDRGVNIQYF.

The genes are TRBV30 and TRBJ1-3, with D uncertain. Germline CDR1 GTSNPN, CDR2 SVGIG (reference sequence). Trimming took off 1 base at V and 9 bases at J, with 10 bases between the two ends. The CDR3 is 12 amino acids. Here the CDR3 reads CAWSESGGTIYF. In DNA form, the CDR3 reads TGTGCCTGGAGTGAGTCTGGCGGCACCATATATTTT.

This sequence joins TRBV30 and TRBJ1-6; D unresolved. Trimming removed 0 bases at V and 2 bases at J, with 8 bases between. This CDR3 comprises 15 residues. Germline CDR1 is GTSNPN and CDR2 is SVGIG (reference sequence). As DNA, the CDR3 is TGTGCCTGGAGTGTAGAGGGAACCTATAATTCACCCCTCCACTTT. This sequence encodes CAWSVEGTYNSPLHF.

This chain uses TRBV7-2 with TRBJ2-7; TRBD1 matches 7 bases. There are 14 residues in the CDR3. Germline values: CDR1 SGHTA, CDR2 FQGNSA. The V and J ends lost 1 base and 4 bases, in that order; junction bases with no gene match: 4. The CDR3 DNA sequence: TGTGCCAGCAGCTTAGGAGGGGGCATATACGAGCAGTACTTC. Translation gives CASSLGGGIYEQYF. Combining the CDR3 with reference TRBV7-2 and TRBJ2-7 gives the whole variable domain GAGVSQSPSNKVTEKGKDVELRCDPISGHTALYWYRQSLGQGLEFLIYFQGNSAPDKSGLPSDRFSAERTGGSVSTLTIQRTQQEDSAVYLCASSLGGGIYEQYFGPGTRLTVT.

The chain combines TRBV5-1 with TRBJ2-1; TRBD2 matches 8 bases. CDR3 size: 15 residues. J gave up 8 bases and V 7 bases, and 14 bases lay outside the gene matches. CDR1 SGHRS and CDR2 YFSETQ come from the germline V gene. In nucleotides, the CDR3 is TGCGCCAGCTCCTCCCAGCGGGGGTTTAACGATGAGCAGTTCTTC. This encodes CASSSQRGFNDEQFF.

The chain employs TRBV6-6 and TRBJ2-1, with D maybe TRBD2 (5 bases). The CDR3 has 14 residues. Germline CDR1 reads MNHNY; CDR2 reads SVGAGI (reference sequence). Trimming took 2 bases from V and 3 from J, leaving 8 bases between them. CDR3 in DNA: TGTGCCAGCAGTTACGAGACTAACTACAATGAGCAGTTCTTC. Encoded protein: CASSYETNYNEQFF.

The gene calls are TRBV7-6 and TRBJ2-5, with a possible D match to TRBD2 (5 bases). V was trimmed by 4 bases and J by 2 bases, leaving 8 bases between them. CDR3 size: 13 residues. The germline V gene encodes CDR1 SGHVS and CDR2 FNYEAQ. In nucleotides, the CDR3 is TGTGCCAGCAGCTCGCCGGGACAAGAGACCCAGTACTTC. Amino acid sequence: CASSSPGQETQYF.

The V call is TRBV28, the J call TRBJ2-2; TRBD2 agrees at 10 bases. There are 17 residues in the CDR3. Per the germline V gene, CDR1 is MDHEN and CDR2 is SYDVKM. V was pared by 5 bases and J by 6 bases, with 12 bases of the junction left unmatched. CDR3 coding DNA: TGTGCCAGCAGTCCCTCTAGCGGGAGTTATGCGGCCGGGGAGCTGTTTTTT. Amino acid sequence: CASSPSSGSYAAGELFF.

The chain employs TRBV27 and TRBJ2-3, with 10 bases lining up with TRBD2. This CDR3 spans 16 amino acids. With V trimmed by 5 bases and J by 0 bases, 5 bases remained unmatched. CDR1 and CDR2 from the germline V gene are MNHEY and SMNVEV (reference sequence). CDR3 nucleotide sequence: TGTGCCAGCAGTAGTACTAGCGGGGTTAGCACAGATACGCAGTATTTT. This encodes CASSSTSGVSTDTQYF.